This T cell receptor beta chain stems from a study of blood T cells in healthy people across ages. Between the trimmed V and J ends, which lost 7 bases and 0 bases, there was a span of 14 bases. Germline lookup yields CDR1 SGDLS and CDR2 YYNGEE. The CDR3 length is 16 residues. With a J-beta primer mix and a sample-barcoded 5' primer, a second PCR ran about 7 to 11 cycles. Each CDR3 protein is one row after TCRdb ran MiXCR on the 5' RACE reads. The sample yields roughly 800,000 distinct CDR3 sequences, about 36% seen once. The chain employs TRBV9 and TRBJ2-6; D remains unclear. This receptor was identified in a man in his late teens or twenties in good health. Sequencing was performed on blood. The CDR3 sequence: CASGSDRSSGANVLTF. The DNA for the CDR3 is TGTGCCAGCGGTTCTGACCGGAGCTCTGGGGCCAACGTCCTGACTTTC.